The clone carrying this TCR beta chain has more than one count but fewer than ten. The sample originates from a study of T cell changes during pregnancy in multiple sclerosis. Produced via immunoSEQ multiplex PCR; TCRdb's table is partial and in-frame only. The sample yields around 60,000 clones, 89% seen once. Germline V gives CDR1 MNHEY, CDR2 SMNVEV (reference sequence). Trimming took 8 bases from V and 6 from J; bases not matched to a gene: 4. The CDR3 runs to 13 residues. The sequences come from peripheral blood, collected in the first trimester of pregnancy. The TCR sequence derives from a female donor with multiple sclerosis, enrolled in a pregnancy study. The rearrangement uses TRBV27 and TRBJ1-6, with 7 bases that match TRBD1. CDR3: CASAGQLNSPLHF. CDR3 DNA: TGTGCCAGCGCGGGACAGCTTAATTCACCCCTCCACTTT.